The clone carrying this TCR beta chain was observed a few times. The data were taken from a study of cytomegalovirus exposure and HLA in healthy donors. The germline V and J ends were trimmed by 1 base and 2 bases, with 14 bases remaining between them. This CDR3 is built from 17 residues. Germline assignment: CDR1 SGHNT and CDR2 YENEEA. PCR primers comprised 60 Vbeta and 13 Jbeta primers. Sequenced by immunoSEQ multiplex PCR; TCRdb stores in-frame clones only, minus some. The sample has roughly 260,000 clones, roughly four fifths seen once; the top ten hold roughly 2%. The receptor comes from a middle-aged woman in good health and CMV-seropositive. The chain couples TRBV11-3 to TRBJ2-2; possibly TRBD1 for D (5 bases). The sequencing input was PBMCs. CDR3 DNA: TGTGCCAGCAGCTTAGTTCATCGACAGAGTAACACCGGGGAGCTGTTTTTT. Amino acid sequence: CASSLVHRQSNTGELFF.